This section outlines one T cell receptor (beta chain) sequence together with its context. Its target is not known. Uncontrolled infection, other autoimmune disease, pregnancy or lactation excluded patients. CDR1 is MDHEN and CDR2 is SYDVKM in the germline V gene. V lost 7 bases, J lost 8 bases, and 17 bases lay in between. The CDR3 totals 14 residues. This record comes from a study of T cells in Graves' hyperthyroidism and ophthalmopathy. Study-level results: Most thyroid clonotypes with frequency above 0.001 were detected in blood.

TCR beta CDR3 regions were amplified from RNA. First-round RT-PCR of the TCR CDR3 relied on the HTBI primer set. TCRdb recomputed calls from the multiplex PCR reads with MiXCR, one row per CDR3 protein. The data contain approximately 430,000 distinct CDR3 sequences, more than 15% of them singletons. The TCR was taken from a woman aged 18 to 35 with Graves' hyperthyroidism. The chain employs TRBV28 and TRBJ1-4; a weak D match, TRBD1 (5 bases). Sequenced sample: blood. The CDR3 DNA is TGTGCCAGCATAGCGAGAGGGGCGGTCGAAAAACTGTTTTTT. Amino acid sequence: CASIARGAVEKLFF. Full variable domain (remainder filled in from reference TRBV28 and TRBJ1-4): DVKVTQSSRYLVKRTGEKVFLECVQDMDHENMFWYRQDPGLGLRLIYFSYDVKMKEKGDIPEGYSVSREKKERFSLILESASTNQTSMYLCASIARGAVEKLFFGSGTQLSVL.